What follows are 23 T cell receptor beta chains derived from one specimen sequenced in a study of tumor-infiltrating lymphocytes in primary liver carcinoma. A constant-region primer primed TCR beta cDNA synthesis from about 530 ng of total RNA. It was through three nested multiplex PCR rounds of slightly modified ARM-PCR that TCR beta libraries arose. TRBV1-TRBV30 forward primers paired with a C-beta reverse primer were used in the first two PCR rounds, which ran about 11 cycles each. TCRdb redid the calling of the multiplex PCR reads with MiXCR, one entry per CDR3 protein. The sample includes tens of thousands of distinct CDR3 sequences, around 79% of them seen just once. Co-extracting RNA and DNA was done with about 18-33 mg of unsorted bulk tissue as input. Sequenced sample: liver tumor tissue from sampling region 4. Indicated subset: tumor region T4, right-lateral pole. The receptors were sampled from a woman aged 30 to 39 with primary liver carcinoma and hepatitis B virus infection.

The rearrangement joins TRBV12-3 or TRBV12-4 to TRBJ2-5; D perhaps matches TRBD2 (6 bases). The V gene lost 10 bases and the J gene lost 11 bases, with 29 bases spanning the gap. This CDR3 spans 15 amino acids. Here the CDR3 reads CATSTYPGSEEKQYF. The DNA for the CDR3 is TGTGCCACCAGCACCTACCCCGGGAGCGAAGAGAAGCAGTACTTC.

This clonotype was recorded a few times. Because the CDR3 is missing its conserved closing phenylalanine or tryptophan, this is likely a read error. The rearrangement links TRBV11-2 to TRBJ1-2, with TRBD1 matching over 7 bases. The CDR3 totals 13 residues. The V and J ends lost 10 bases and 11 bases, in that order; junction bases with no gene match: 16. Germline CDR1 reads SGHAT; CDR2 reads FQNNGV. This CDR3 reads CANTQGGGGGYTL. DNA of the CDR3: TGTGCCAACACTCAGGGGGGGGGTGGAGGTTACACCTTG.

A word on this clonotype: Its ends do not fully match the called genes, so a read error is possible. The V call is TRBV12-3 or TRBV12-4, the J call TRBJ2-5; TRBD2 might be the D (5 bases). This CDR3 spans 13 amino acids. The CDR3 is CASSDGLQGTQYF. In DNA, the CDR3 is TGTGCCAGCAGCGACGGACTCCAAGGGACCCAGTACTTC.

A single count supports this clonotype. CDR3 sequence: CASSYCGTSGRGNEQFF. Written as DNA, the CDR3 is TGTGCCAGCAGTTACTGCGGGACTAGCGGGAGAGGCAATGAGCAGTTCTTC. The gene calls are TRBV6-5 and TRBJ2-1; 14 bases fit TRBD2. Germline trimming cut 1 base from V and 6 bases from J; bases unmatched to any gene: 5. Germline V gene lookup returns CDR1 MNHEY and CDR2 SVGAGI. There are 17 residues in the CDR3.

With regard to this clonotype: The final CDR3 position lacks the conserved phenylalanine or tryptophan, pointing to a likely read error. This sequence joins TRBV6-5 and TRBJ2-7, with unresolved D. Germline loops: CDR1 MNHEY, CDR2 SVGAGI. The CDR3 consists of 15 residues. For the CDR3, the DNA is TGTGTCAGCAGTTACAAGGACGGCAGCTCCTACGAGCAGTACTTA. Its protein product is CVSSYKDGSSYEQYL.

Remarks on this clonotype: A much more abundant neighbour one base away suggests this may be a read error. This chain connects TRBV2 to TRBJ2-3; the D is unclear. The CDR3 totals 14 residues. CDR1 and CDR2 (germline): SNHLY, FYNNEI. The ends were cut back, 5 bases at V and 5 bases at J, with 14 bases in the middle. The CDR3 nucleotides are TGTGCCAGCAGTCCCGGGTCTAGGGAAGATACGCAGTATTTT. It codes for CASSPGSREDTQYF. The full variable domain, in which reference TRBV2 and TRBJ2-3 provide the parts outside the CDR3, is EPEVTQTPSHQVTQMGQEVILRCVPISNHLYFYWYRQILGQKVEFLVSFYNNEISEKSEIFDDQFSVERPDGSNFTLKIRSTKLEDSAMYFCASSPGSREDTQYFGPGTRLTVL.

This clonotype was seen repeatedly, ten times or more. No conserved phenylalanine or tryptophan is present at the end of the CDR3, so a read error is the likely explanation. The limits of the CDR3 on the DNA are not certain, so only TCRdb's listed CDR3 is given. This chain connects TRBV11-1 to TRBJ2-1; the table gives TRBD2 as D, unverified against the DNA. Germline CDR1 is SGHAT and CDR2 is FQDESV (reference sequence). The CDR3 has 14 residues if both end residues are counted. CDR3 residues: CASSLEWAGGPMFL.

There are many counts of this clonotype. The chain couples TRBV2 to TRBJ1-5, with D maybe TRBD1 (5 bases). The CDR3 runs 14 residues. Trimming pared 5 bases from V and 5 bases from J, leaving 13 bases between. Germline V gene data show CDR1 as SNHLY and CDR2 as FYNNEI. CDR3 in DNA: TGTGCCAGCAGTCCTGACGGGGGAGATCAGCCCCAGCATTTT. Encoded protein: CASSPDGGDQPQHF.

On this clonotype: At one of its ends the junction is not consistent with the germline gene, which may arise from a read error. The chain is built from TRBV6-5 and TRBJ2-2, with D perhaps TRBD1 (6 bases). CDR3 size: 15 residues. The germline V gene encodes CDR1 MNHEY and CDR2 SVGAGI. CDR3 nucleotides: TGTGCTAGCAGTCCGCGGACAGAGTTCACGGGGGAGCTGTTTTTT. This sequence encodes CASSPRTEFTGELFF.

The rearrangement joins TRBV6-5 to TRBJ2-7; TRBD2 matches 15 bases. Germline V gene sequence: CDR1 MNHEY, CDR2 SVGAGI. Trimming took 6 bases from V and 8 from J; bases not matched to a gene: 5. This CDR3 is built from 14 residues. CDR3 region: CASSSGLAGGKQYF. The CDR3, as DNA: TGTGCCAGCAGCTCGGGACTAGCGGGAGGAAAGCAGTACTTC.

Of note for this clonotype: This may stem from a read error, because a much larger clone lies one nucleotide away. The conserved closing phenylalanine or tryptophan is absent in this CDR3, likely reflecting a read error. The chain links TRBV13 to TRBJ2-3; a weak D match, TRBD1 (5 bases). Germline V CDR1 and CDR2: PRHDT, FYEKMQ (reference sequence). There are 13 residues in the CDR3. V was trimmed by 11 bases and J by 3 bases, leaving 15 bases between them. CDR3 amino acids: CADSLGLTDTQYL. CDR3 bases: TGTGCCGACAGCTTGGGTTTAACAGATACGCAGTATTTA.

This chain uses TRBV29-1 with TRBJ2-7, with D unresolved. CDR1 SQVTM and CDR2 ANQGSEA come from the germline V gene. The CDR3 totals 15 residues. Trimming took 7 bases from V and 3 from J, leaving 22 bases between them. DNA for the CDR3: TGCAGCGCCACTGGGATGGATAAGGGTTACTACGAGCAGTACTTC. Its translation: CSATGMDKGYYEQYF.

Comment on this clonotype: The conserved closing phenylalanine or tryptophan is absent in this CDR3, likely reflecting a read error. The chain joins TRBV9 to TRBJ1-1; tentative D call: TRBD1 (5 bases). This CDR3 spans 15 amino acids. Germline CDR1 is SGDLS and CDR2 is YYNGEE. DNA of the CDR3: TGTACCAGCAGCGTAGGCGGGGCTTGGGGCACTGAAGCTTTCTCT. Its translation: CTSSVGGAWGTEAFS.

Worth noting for this clonotype: The junction differs from germline at one of its ends, possibly a read error. The chain recombines TRBV7-9 with TRBJ1-2, with D perhaps matching TRBD1 (5 bases). Per germline, CDR1 SEHNR and CDR2 FQNEAQ (reference sequence). There are 14 residues in the CDR3. As DNA, the CDR3 is TGTGCCAGCATCTTAGGTGGGACGTCTTATGACTACACGTTC. Protein product: CASILGGTSYDYTF.

This clonotype occurred a few times. Sequence at one end of the junction differs from germline and may be a read error. The chain is built from TRBV6-1 and TRBJ1-5; the D gene is possibly TRBD1 (5 bases). The CDR3 is made up of 15 amino acids. Germline CDR1 reads MNHNS; CDR2 reads SASEGT. The CDR3 nucleotides read TGTGCCAGCAGTGAAGAATGGGGGATCAATCAGCTCCAGCATTTC. Residues: CASSEEWGINQLQHF.

In regard to this clonotype: One junction end disagrees with the germline gene, perhaps due to a read error. The V and J genes are TRBV11-2 and TRBJ1-2, with TRBD1 matching 7 bases. Germline CDR1 SGHAT, CDR2 FQNNGV. This CDR3 is 13 amino acids long. The CDR3 bases are TGTGCCTGCACTCAGGGGGGGGGTGGAGGCCACACCTTT. Its protein is CACTQGGGGGHTF.

This clonotype is medium-sized in the sample. The chain carries TRBV5-6 and TRBJ2-4; D gene uncertain. V dropped 4 bases and J dropped 0 bases, with 11 bases sitting between them. The CDR3 contains 15 residues. CDR1 and CDR2 (germline): SGHDT, YYEEEE. This chain's CDR3 is CASSQRVVAKNIQYF. For the CDR3, the DNA is TGTGCCAGCAGCCAACGGGTGGTAGCCAAAAACATTCAGTACTTC.

Worth noting for this clonotype: The missing conserved phenylalanine or tryptophan at the end of this CDR3 makes a read error likely. The V call is TRBV4-2, the J call TRBJ2-7; 8 bases fit TRBD1. This CDR3 is built from 18 residues. Germline V gene sequence: CDR1 LGHNA, CDR2 YNFKEQ. After removal of 3 bases from V and 5 bases from J, the junction contained 18 bases not matched to a gene. This chain's CDR3 is CASSQEHLEQGGPHEQYL. CDR3 in DNA: TGTGCCAGCAGCCAGGAACACCTAGAACAGGGGGGACCGCACGAGCAGTACTTA.

Note on this clonotype: One junction end disagrees with the germline gene, perhaps due to a read error. This chain joins TRBV6-5 and TRBJ2-2; D may be TRBD2 (5 bases). Germline V gene sequence: CDR1 MNHEY, CDR2 SVGAGI. The CDR3 runs 16 residues. The CDR3: CAIRWISARGTGELFF. The CDR3 region has the DNA TGCGCCATCAGGTGGATTAGCGCCCGAGGCACCGGGGAGCTGTTTTTC.

This clonotype was found once. A read error is likely, as this CDR3 ends without the conserved phenylalanine or tryptophan. This chain links TRBV10-3 with TRBJ2-1; D is unclear. Looked up from germline, CDR1 is ENHRY and CDR2 is SYGVKD. The CDR3 is 14 residues long. Trimming took 9 bases from V and 8 from J, leaving 20 bases between them. The CDR3 nucleotides are TGTGCCATTAGTCCCACGGCGACCCGAGATGAGCAGTTCTTA. This sequence encodes CAISPTATRDEQFL.

Concerning this clonotype: This sequence may be a read error, since a much larger clone differs from it by one base. The chain is built from TRBV24-1 and TRBJ2-3; D is unresolved. This CDR3 comprises 15 residues. V was trimmed by 4 bases and J by 4 bases, leaving 14 bases between them. Per germline, CDR1 KGHDR and CDR2 SFDVKD. The CDR3 DNA is TGTGCCACCAGTGAGGATACACTCCCATCAGATACGCAGTATTTT. It codes for CATSEDTLPSDTQYF.

For this clonotype: The germline gene is not matched at one end of the junction; a read error may be the cause. The CDR3, as DNA: TGTACCAGCAGCGATCGGGACAAGGGGCGCAATAGGTGGAGTAACACTGAAGCTTTCTTT. Its protein is CTSSDRDKGRNRWSNTEAFF. The chain uses TRBV11-2 and TRBJ1-1, with D perhaps matching TRBD1 (6 bases). The CDR3 contains 20 residues. Germline V gene sequence: CDR1 SGHAT, CDR2 FQNNGV.

On this clonotype itself: The CDR3 does not end in the conserved phenylalanine or tryptophan, so this is likely a read error. Because the CDR3's place on the DNA is in doubt, the DNA is left out and the CDR3 is given as listed by TCRdb. The gene calls are TRBV11-2 and TRBJ2-1. Counting both end residues, the CDR3 totals 11 amino acids. CDR1 and CDR2 from the germline V gene are SGHAT and FQNNGV. The chain's CDR3 is CASLQLNEQLL.